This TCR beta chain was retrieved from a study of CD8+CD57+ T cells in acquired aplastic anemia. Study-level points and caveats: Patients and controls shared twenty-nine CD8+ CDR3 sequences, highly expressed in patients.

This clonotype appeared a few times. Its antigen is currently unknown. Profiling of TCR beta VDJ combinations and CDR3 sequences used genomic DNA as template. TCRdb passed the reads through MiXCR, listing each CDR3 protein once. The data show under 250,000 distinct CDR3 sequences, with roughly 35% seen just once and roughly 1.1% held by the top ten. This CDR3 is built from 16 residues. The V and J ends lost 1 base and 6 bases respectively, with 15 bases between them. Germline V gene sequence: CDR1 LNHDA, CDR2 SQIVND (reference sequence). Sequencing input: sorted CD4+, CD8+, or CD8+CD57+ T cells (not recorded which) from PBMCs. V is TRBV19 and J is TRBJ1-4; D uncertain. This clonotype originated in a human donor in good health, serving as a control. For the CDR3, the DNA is TGTGCCAGTAGTATAGGGAAGGTTAGTCCTTATGAAAAACTGTTTTTT. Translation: CASSIGKVSPYEKLFF.